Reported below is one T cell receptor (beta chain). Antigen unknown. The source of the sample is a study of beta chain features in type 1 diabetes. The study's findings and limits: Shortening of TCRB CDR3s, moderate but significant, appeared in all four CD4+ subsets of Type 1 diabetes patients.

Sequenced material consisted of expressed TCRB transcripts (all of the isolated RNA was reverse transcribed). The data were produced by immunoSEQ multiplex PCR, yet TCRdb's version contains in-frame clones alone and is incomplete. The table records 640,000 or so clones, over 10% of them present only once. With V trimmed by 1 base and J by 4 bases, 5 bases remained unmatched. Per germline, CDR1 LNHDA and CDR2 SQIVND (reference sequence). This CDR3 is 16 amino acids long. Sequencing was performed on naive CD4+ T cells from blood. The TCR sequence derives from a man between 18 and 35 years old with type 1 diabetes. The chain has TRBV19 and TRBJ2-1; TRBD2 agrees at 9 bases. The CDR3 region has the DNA TGTGCCAGTAGTATAGGGACTAGCGTGGTATACAATGAGCAGTTCTTC. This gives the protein CASSIGTSVVYNEQFF.